This TCR beta chain was observed in a study of T cell repertoires in aging, cancer and after chemotherapy. Overall study context: Pre- and post-chemotherapy samples were paired from glioblastoma patients treated with temozolomide-based therapy.

By share of the sample, this clonotype is medium-sized. TRB rearrangements spanning V, D and J were amplified using mixed TRB-A/B primers. TCRdb fed the multiplex PCR reads into MiXCR, producing one record per CDR3 protein. The table records approximately 1,200 distinct CDR3 sequences, less than 30% of them present only once. TCR beta rearrangements were amplified from peripheral blood genomic DNA. The clonotype was recovered from a human donor with a solid tumor. The specimen was blood.

CDR3 in amino acids: CASSASSGYEQYF. As DNA, the CDR3 is TGTGCCAGCTCAGCTTCTAGCGGCTACGAGCAGTACTTC. This chain connects TRBV18 to TRBJ2-7; 7 positions match TRBD2. Trimming removed 5 bases from V and 3 bases from J; junction bases left unmatched: 4. The CDR3 runs 13 residues. Germline assignment: CDR1 KGHSH and CDR2 LQKENI.